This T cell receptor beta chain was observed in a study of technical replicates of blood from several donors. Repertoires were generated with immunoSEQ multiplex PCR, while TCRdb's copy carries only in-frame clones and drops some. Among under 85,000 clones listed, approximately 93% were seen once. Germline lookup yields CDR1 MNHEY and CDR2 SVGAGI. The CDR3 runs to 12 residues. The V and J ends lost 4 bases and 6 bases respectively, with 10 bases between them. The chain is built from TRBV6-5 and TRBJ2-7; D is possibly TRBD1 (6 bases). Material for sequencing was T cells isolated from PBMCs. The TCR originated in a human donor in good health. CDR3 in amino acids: CASSSQGSEQYF. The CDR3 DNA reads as TGTGCCAGCAGTTCCCAGGGGTCCGAGCAGTACTTC.